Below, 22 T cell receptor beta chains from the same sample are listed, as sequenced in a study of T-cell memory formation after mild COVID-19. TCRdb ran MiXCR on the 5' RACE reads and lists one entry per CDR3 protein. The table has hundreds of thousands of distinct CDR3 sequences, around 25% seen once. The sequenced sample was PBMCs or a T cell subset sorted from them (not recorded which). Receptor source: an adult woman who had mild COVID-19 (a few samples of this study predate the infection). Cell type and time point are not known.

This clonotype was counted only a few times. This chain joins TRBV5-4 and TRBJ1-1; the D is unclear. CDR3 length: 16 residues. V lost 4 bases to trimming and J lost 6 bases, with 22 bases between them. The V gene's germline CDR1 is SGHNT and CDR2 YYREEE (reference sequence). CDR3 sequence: CASSPRVGSPDAEAFF. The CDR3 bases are TGTGCCAGCAGCCCGAGGGTGGGCAGCCCAGACGCTGAAGCTTTCTTT. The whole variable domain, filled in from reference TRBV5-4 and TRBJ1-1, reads ETGVTQSPTHLIKTRGQQVTLRCSSQSGHNTVSWYQQALGQGPQFIFQYYREEENGRGNFPPRFSGLQFPNYSSELNVNALELDDSALYLCASSPRVGSPDAEAFFGQGTRLTVV.

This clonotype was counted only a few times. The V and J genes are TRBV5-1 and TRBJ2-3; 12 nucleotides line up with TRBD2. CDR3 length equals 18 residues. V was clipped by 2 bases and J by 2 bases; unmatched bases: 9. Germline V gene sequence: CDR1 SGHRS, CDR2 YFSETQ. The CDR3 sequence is CASSFTSGGPLNTDTQYF. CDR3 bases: TGCGCCAGCAGCTTTACTAGCGGGGGGCCCTTGAACACAGATACGCAGTATTTT.

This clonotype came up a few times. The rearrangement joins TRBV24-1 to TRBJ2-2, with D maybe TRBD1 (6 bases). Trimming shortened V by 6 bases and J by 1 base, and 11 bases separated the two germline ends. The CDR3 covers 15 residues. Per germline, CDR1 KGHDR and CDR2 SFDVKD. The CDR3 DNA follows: TGTGCCACCAGTCTAGGGACAAGGAACACCGGGGAGCTGTTTTTT. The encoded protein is CATSLGTRNTGELFF.

CDR3 sequence reads: CSVEFASHQYF. CDR3 coding DNA: TGCAGCGTTGAGTTTGCGTCCCACCAGTACTTC. The gene calls are TRBV29-1 and TRBJ2-5, with no clear D. The CDR3 is 11 residues long. V was clipped by 3 bases and J by 10 bases, with 12 bases between them. Germline values: CDR1 SQVTM, CDR2 ANQGSEA.

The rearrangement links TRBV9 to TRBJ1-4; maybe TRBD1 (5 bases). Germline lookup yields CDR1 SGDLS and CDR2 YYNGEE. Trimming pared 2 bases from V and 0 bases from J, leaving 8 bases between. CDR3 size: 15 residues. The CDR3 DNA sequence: TGTGCCAGCAGCGTGACAGCTGCAACTAATGAAAAACTGTTTTTT. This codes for CASSVTAATNEKLFF.

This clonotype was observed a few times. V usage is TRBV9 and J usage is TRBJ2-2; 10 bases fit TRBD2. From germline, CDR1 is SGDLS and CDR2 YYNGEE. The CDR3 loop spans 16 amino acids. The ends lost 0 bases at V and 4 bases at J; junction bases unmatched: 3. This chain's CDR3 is CASSVGTSGPTGELFF. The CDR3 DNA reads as TGTGCCAGCAGCGTAGGGACTAGCGGCCCCACCGGGGAGCTGTTTTTT. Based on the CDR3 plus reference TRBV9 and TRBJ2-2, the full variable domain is DSGVTQTPKHLITATGQRVTLRCSPRSGDLSVYWYQQSLDQGLQFLIQYYNGEERAKGNILERFSAQQFPDLHSELNLSSLELGDSALYFCASSVGTSGPTGELFFGEGSRLTVL.

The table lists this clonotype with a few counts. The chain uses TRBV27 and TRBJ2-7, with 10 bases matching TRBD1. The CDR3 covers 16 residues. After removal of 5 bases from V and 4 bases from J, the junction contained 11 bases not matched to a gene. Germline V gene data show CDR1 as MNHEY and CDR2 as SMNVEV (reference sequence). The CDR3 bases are TGTGCCAGCAGTAGCCCTTGGACAGGGGGGGAGTACGAGCAGTACTTC. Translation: CASSSPWTGGEYEQYF.

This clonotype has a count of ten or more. The CDR3 nucleotides read TGTGCCAGCAGCCTCCCCGGGACAGGTTCCTACGAGCAGTACTTC. It translates to CASSLPGTGSYEQYF. The genes are TRBV7-2 and TRBJ2-7; TRBD1 matches at 8 bases. This CDR3 spans 15 amino acids. V was pared by 5 bases and J by 1 base, with 7 bases of the junction left unmatched. Germline values: CDR1 SGHTA, CDR2 FQGNSA.

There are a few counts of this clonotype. The CDR3 protein is CASSNTGMSTEAFF. The CDR3 nucleotides read TGTGCCAGCAGCAACACAGGGATGAGCACTGAAGCTTTCTTT. The rearrangement links TRBV7-2 to TRBJ1-1; weak D call: TRBD1 (6 bases). In germline, CDR1 is SGHTA, CDR2 FQGNSA. The CDR3 consists of 14 residues. V was trimmed by 5 bases and J by 4 bases, leaving 14 bases between them.

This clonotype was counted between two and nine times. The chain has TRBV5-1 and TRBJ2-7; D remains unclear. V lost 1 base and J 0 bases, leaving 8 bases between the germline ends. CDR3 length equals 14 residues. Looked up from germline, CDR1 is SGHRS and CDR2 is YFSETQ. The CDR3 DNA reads TGCGCCAGCAGCTTGTATGGTAGCTCCTACGAGCAGTACTTC. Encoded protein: CASSLYGSSYEQYF.

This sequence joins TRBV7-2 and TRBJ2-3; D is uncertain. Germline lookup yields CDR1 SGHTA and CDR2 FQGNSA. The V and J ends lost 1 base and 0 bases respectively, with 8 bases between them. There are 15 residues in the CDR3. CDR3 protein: CASSLDYLSTDTQYF. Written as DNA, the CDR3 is TGTGCCAGCAGCTTAGACTACCTAAGCACAGATACGCAGTATTTT. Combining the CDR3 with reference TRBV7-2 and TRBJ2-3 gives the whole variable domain GAGVSQSPSNKVTEKGKDVELRCDPISGHTALYWYRQSLGQGLEFLIYFQGNSAPDKSGLPSDRFSAERTGGSVSTLTIQRTQQEDSAVYLCASSLDYLSTDTQYFGPGTRLTVL.

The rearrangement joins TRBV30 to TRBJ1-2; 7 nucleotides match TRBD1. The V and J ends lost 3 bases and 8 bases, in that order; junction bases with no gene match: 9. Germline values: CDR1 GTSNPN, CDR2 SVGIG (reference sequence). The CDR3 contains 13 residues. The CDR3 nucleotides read TGTGCCTGGAGCTTGGGACAGCGTATCGGCTACACCTTC. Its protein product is CAWSLGQRIGYTF.

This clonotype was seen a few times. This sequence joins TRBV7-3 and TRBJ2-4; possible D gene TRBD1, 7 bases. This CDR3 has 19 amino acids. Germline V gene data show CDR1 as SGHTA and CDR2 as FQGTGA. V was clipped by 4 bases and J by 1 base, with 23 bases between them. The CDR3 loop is CASSSGGRDWREAKNIQYF. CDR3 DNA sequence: TGTGCCAGCAGCTCAGGGGGGCGTGATTGGAGGGAGGCCAAAAACATTCAGTACTTC.

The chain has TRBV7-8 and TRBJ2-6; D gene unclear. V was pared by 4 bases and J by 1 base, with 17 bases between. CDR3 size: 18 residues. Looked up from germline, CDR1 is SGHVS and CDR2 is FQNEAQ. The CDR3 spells CASSSPGAFSSGANVLTF. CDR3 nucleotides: TGTGCCAGCAGCTCCCCGGGTGCCTTTAGTTCTGGGGCCAACGTCCTGACTTTC.

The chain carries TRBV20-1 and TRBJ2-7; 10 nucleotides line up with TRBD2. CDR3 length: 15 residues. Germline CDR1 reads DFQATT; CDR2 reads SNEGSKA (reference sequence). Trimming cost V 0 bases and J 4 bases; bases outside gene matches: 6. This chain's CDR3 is CSARDVAGGGYEQYF. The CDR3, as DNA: TGCAGTGCTAGAGATGTAGCGGGGGGTGGGTACGAGCAGTACTTC.

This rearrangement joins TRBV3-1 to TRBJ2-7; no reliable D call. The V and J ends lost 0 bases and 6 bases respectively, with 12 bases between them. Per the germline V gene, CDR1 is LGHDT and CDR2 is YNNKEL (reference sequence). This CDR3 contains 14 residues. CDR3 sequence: CASSQDFEVGEQYF. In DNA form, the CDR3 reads TGTGCCAGCAGCCAAGATTTCGAGGTGGGCGAGCAGTACTTC.

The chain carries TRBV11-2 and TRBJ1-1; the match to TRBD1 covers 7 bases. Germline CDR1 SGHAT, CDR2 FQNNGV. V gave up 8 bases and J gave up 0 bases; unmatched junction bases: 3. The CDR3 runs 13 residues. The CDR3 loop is CASGTDMNTEAFF. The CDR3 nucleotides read TGTGCCAGCGGGACAGACATGAACACTGAAGCTTTCTTT.

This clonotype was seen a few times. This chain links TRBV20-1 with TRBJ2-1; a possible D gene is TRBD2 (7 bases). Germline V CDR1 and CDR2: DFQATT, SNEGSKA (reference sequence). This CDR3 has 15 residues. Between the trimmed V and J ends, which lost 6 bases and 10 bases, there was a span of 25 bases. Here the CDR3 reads CSARGGPAQSVEQFF. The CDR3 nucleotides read TGCAGTGCGAGGGGGGGGCCTGCCCAATCGGTGGAGCAGTTCTTC.

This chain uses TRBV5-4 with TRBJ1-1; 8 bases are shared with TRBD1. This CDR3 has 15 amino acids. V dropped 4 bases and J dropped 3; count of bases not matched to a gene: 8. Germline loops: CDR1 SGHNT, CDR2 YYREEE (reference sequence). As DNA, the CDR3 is TGTGCCAGCAGCCCGTCCGGGACAGGAGACACTGAAGCTTTCTTT. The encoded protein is CASSPSGTGDTEAFF.

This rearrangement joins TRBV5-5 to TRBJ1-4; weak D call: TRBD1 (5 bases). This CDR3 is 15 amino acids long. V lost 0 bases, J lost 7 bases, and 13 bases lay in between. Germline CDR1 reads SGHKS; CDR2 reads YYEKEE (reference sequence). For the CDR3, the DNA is TGTGCCAGCAGCTTGGCCGGGGGTGAGGGTGAAAAACTGTTTTTT. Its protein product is CASSLAGGEGEKLFF.

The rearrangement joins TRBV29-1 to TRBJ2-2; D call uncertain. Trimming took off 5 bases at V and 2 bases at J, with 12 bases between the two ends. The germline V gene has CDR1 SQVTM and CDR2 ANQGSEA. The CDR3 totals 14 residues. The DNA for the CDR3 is TGCAGCGTTTGGCTAGACACAAACACCGGGGAGCTGTTTTTT. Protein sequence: CSVWLDTNTGELFF.

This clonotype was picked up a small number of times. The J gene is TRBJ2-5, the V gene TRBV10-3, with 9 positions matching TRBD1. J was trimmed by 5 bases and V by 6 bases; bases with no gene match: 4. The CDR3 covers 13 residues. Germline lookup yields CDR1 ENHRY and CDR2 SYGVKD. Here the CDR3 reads CAIRGGQGETQYF. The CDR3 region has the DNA TGTGCCATCAGGGGGGGACAGGGTGAGACCCAGTACTTC.